Included here is one TCR beta chain sequence, with context. Germline CDR1 and CDR2: SGHAT and FQNNGV. Trimming stripped 6 bases from V and 0 bases from J, with 14 bases between. The CDR3 contains 15 residues. This sample was taken from a study of PD-L1 blockade in urothelial cancer. Study-wide context: Analyzed time points were 3 weeks (second dose) and 6 weeks after therapy began. Specimens of blood held a median count of roughly 150,000 T cells.

Time point given: pretreatment peripheral blood. The table came from immunoSEQ multiplex PCR; TCRdb's copy has only in-frame clones and leaves some out. The sample records tens of thousands of clones, roughly 89% being singletons. The source was PBMCs, collected around atezolizumab (anti-PD-L1) treatment. The chain is built from TRBV11-2 and TRBJ1-1, with D possibly TRBD1 on 5 matching bases. This TCR came from a man between 60 and 75 years old with urothelial cancer. This chain's CDR3 is CASSWQGKVNTEAFF. CDR3 nucleotide sequence: TGTGCCAGCAGTTGGCAGGGTAAGGTGAACACTGAAGCTTTCTTT.